Shown below are 11 T cell receptor beta chains from a single sample sequenced in a study of shared clonotypes between healthy human individuals. Sequenced by immunoSEQ multiplex PCR; TCRdb stores in-frame clones only, minus some. The sample contains approximately 1.9 million clones, 93% of which appear only once. Terminally differentiated effector memory CD45RA+ cells were excluded from the naive CD8 cells, which were CD45RO-negative and positively selected for CCR7. Sequenced: naive CD8+ T cells from PBMCs. The receptors were gathered from a man aged 18-30 years in good health. Some clones in this sample may be carry-over from other donors' samples.

J is TRBJ2-1 and V is TRBV9; D ambiguous. V lost 0 bases, J lost 6 bases, and 22 bases lay in between. CDR1 is SGDLS, CDR2 YYNGEE, per germline. The CDR3 runs to 18 residues. CDR3 sequence reads: CASSVGGSVGKPSNEQFF. DNA for the CDR3: TGTGCCAGCAGCGTAGGTGGAAGCGTGGGAAAACCTTCCAATGAGCAGTTCTTC. The variable domain in full, completed from reference TRBV9 and TRBJ2-1, reads DSGVTQTPKHLITATGQRVTLRCSPRSGDLSVYWYQQSLDQGLQFLIQYYNGEERAKGNILERFSAQQFPDLHSELNLSSLELGDSALYFCASSVGGSVGKPSNEQFFGPGTRLTVL.

The CDR3 spells CAWSRGNPQYF. The CDR3 nucleotides are TGTGCCTGGAGTCGCGGGAATCCCCAGTACTTC. The gene calls are TRBV30 and TRBJ2-5; D is possibly TRBD2 (6 bases). V was cut by 2 bases and J by 9 bases, with 10 bases left in between. This CDR3 is built from 11 residues. CDR1 GTSNPN and CDR2 SVGIG come from the germline V gene (reference sequence).

The rearrangement links TRBV7-8 to TRBJ2-7; D is possibly TRBD1 (5 bases). Trimming removed 5 bases from V and 0 bases from J, with 11 bases in between. In germline, CDR1 is SGHVS, CDR2 FQNEAQ. The CDR3 is 14 amino acids. The CDR3 region has the DNA TGTGCCAGCAGCCTTGGACATGTCTCCTACGAGCAGTACTTC. This sequence encodes CASSLGHVSYEQYF. The variable domain in full, completed from reference TRBV7-8 and TRBJ2-7, reads GAGVSQSPRYKVAKRGQDVALRCDPISGHVSLFWYQQALGQGPEFLTYFQNEAQLDKSGLPSDRFFAERPEGSVSTLKIQRTQQEDSAVYLCASSLGHVSYEQYFGPGTRLTVT.

This clone came up once. This sample also contains other DNA sequences that code for the same CDR3. The chain couples TRBV28 to TRBJ2-7; 7 bases are shared with TRBD1. The CDR3 spans 13 residues. Germline CDR1 reads MDHEN; CDR2 reads SYDVKM. The V gene end was trimmed by 5 bases and the J gene end by 3 bases; junction bases not matched to a gene: 4. This chain's CDR3 is CASSPGQYYEQYF. The DNA for the CDR3 is TGTGCCAGCAGTCCGGGACAGTACTACGAGCAGTACTTC.

This sequence joins TRBV9 and TRBJ1-4; 7 positions agree with TRBD1. J lost 7 bases, V lost 3 bases, and 12 bases had no gene match. The CDR3 spans 16 residues. Per germline, CDR1 SGDLS and CDR2 YYNGEE. CDR3 nucleotides: TGTGCCAGCAGCGGAAAAGGCGAGGGGGCGAGTGAAAAACTGTTTTTT. Residues: CASSGKGEGASEKLFF.

V is TRBV4-2 and J is TRBJ2-7; D might be TRBD1 (6 bases). Germline V gene data show CDR1 as LGHNA and CDR2 as YNFKEQ. Trimming pared 0 bases from V and 0 bases from J, leaving 15 bases between. The CDR3 is 17 amino acids. CDR3 in amino acids: CASSQEDGTHSSYEQYF. CDR3 nucleotides: TGTGCCAGCAGCCAAGAGGATGGGACACACAGCTCCTACGAGCAGTACTTC.

The rearrangement joins TRBV5-8 to TRBJ1-1; D is uncertain. Germline values: CDR1 SGHTS, CDR2 YDEGEE. Trimming left V 1 base short and J 1 base short, with 8 bases between. This CDR3 is built from 14 residues. Here the CDR3 reads CASSLLGRNTEAFF. CDR3 sequence (DNA): TGTGCCAGCAGCTTGTTAGGTAGGAACACTGAAGCTTTCTTT.

This chain joins TRBV4-3 and TRBJ2-1; D is unclear. The CDR3 contains 16 residues. The V gene's germline CDR1 is LGHNA and CDR2 YSLEER. V was trimmed by 2 bases and J by 0 bases, leaving 11 bases between them. The CDR3 here is CASSQWVVSSYNEQFF. Written as DNA, the CDR3 is TGCGCCAGCAGCCAATGGGTCGTAAGCTCCTACAATGAGCAGTTCTTC.

This clone has only one observation. This chain uses TRBV10-1 with TRBJ2-7; D is ambiguous. V was clipped by 0 bases and J by 5 bases, with 5 bases between them. This CDR3 contains 12 residues. CDR1 and CDR2 from the germline V gene are WNHNN and SYGVQD (reference sequence). The CDR3 sequence: CASSESVHEQYF. DNA of the CDR3: TGCGCCAGCAGTGAGTCGGTCCACGAGCAGTACTTC.

The genes are TRBV19 and TRBJ2-2, with 7 bases matching TRBD1. V shed 6 bases and J 1 base; nucleotides not matched to a gene: 8. The CDR3 has 16 residues. The germline V gene has CDR1 LNHDA and CDR2 SQIVND (reference sequence). CDR3: CASSLFDRVNTGELFF. In DNA, the CDR3 is TGTGCCAGTAGCCTTTTTGACAGGGTGAACACCGGGGAGCTGTTTTTT. Full variable domain (rest looked up from reference TRBV19 and TRBJ2-2): DGGITQSPKYLFRKEGQNVTLSCEQNLNHDAMYWYRQDPGQGLRLIYYSQIVNDFQKGDIAEGYSVSREKKESFPLTVTSAQKNPTAFYLCASSLFDRVNTGELFFGEGSRLTVL.

This chain links TRBV19 with TRBJ2-7, with D uncertain. Germline CDR1 reads LNHDA; CDR2 reads SQIVND (reference sequence). The CDR3 has 13 residues. V gave up 5 bases and J gave up 5 bases, with 13 bases separating them. This chain's CDR3 is CASSGSRGDEQYF. CDR3 coding DNA: TGTGCCAGTAGTGGTAGCCGCGGAGACGAGCAGTACTTC.